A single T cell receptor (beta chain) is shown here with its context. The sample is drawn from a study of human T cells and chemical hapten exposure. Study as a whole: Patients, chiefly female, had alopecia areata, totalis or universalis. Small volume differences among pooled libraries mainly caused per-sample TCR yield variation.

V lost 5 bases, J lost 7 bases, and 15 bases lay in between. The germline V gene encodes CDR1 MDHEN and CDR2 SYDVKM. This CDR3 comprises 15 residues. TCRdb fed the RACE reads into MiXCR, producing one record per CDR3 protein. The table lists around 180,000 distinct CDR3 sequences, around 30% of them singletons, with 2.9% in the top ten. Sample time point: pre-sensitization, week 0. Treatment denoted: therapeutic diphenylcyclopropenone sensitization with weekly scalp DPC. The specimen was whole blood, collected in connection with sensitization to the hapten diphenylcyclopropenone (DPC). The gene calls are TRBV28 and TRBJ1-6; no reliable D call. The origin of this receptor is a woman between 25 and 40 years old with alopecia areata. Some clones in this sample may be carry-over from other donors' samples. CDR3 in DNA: TGTGCCAGCAGTCCCCGGACGGTAGGGAATTCACCCCTCCACTTT. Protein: CASSPRTVGNSPLHF.